The 12 T cell receptor beta chains below were found in one sample sequenced in a study of T cells in localized non-small cell lung cancer. Profiling relied on immunoSEQ multiplex PCR, and the TCRdb table lists in-frame clones only, not all of them. Of approximately 52,000 clones listed, roughly 90% are singletons. Material: peripheral blood, obtained before any cancer treatment. The receptor source for this set is a male donor aged 60 or over with stage III squamous cell lung carcinoma.

The chain has TRBV30 and TRBJ1-1; D is perhaps TRBD1 (5 bases). In germline, CDR1 is GTSNPN, CDR2 SVGIG (reference sequence). V was pared by 1 base and J by 5 bases, with 8 bases between. This CDR3 has 12 amino acids. The CDR3 bases are TGTGCCTGGAGTGCCGGGGGAACTGAAGCTTTCTTT. This translates into CAWSAGGTEAFF.

J is TRBJ2-1 and V is TRBV7-6; no definite D call. Per germline, CDR1 SGHVS and CDR2 FNYEAQ. Trimming stripped 1 base from V and 7 bases from J, with 11 bases between. The CDR3 contains 14 residues. In nucleotides, the CDR3 is TGTGCCAGCAGCTTAGAAGGACGTAGAAATGAGCAGTTCTTC. It encodes CASSLEGRRNEQFF.

The CDR3 here is CASSPSGTVTEKLFF. The CDR3 DNA reads as TGTGCCAGCAGCCCCTCCGGGACAGTCACTGAAAAACTGTTTTTT. V usage is TRBV7-9 and J usage is TRBJ1-4, with 7 nucleotides matching TRBD1. CDR1 is SEHNR, CDR2 FQNEAQ, per germline (reference sequence). The CDR3 is 15 residues long. V lost 5 bases, J lost 7 bases, and 10 bases stayed unmatched.

The V call is TRBV7-9, the J call TRBJ2-7, with unresolved D. Germline values: CDR1 SEHNR, CDR2 FQNEAQ (reference sequence). The V and J ends lost 8 bases and 6 bases respectively, with 20 bases between them. This CDR3 has 14 amino acids. The CDR3 reads CASAKLNSRPEQYF. CDR3 DNA: TGTGCCAGCGCAAAGTTGAATAGCAGGCCCGAGCAGTACTTC. The full variable domain, its missing parts supplied by reference TRBV7-9 and TRBJ2-7, is DTGVSQNPRHKITKRGQNVTFRCDPISEHNRLYWYRQTLGQGPEFLTYFQNEAQLEKSRLLSDRFSAERPKGSFSTLEIQRTEQGDSAMYLCASAKLNSRPEQYFGPGTRLTVT.

J is TRBJ1-5 and V is TRBV28; 8 bases line up with TRBD1. In germline, CDR1 is MDHEN, CDR2 SYDVKM. This CDR3 spans 17 amino acids. V dropped 8 bases and J dropped 0; count of bases not matched to a gene: 12. CDR3 bases: TGTGCCAGCTCCATACAGGGGGGCTTTTATAGCAATCAGCCCCAGCATTTT. Its translation: CASSIQGGFYSNQPQHF.

This clone qualifies as medium-sized (0.01 to 0.1%). The chain combines TRBV5-6 with TRBJ2-7; possible D gene TRBD1, 6 bases. Germline V gene data show CDR1 as SGHDT and CDR2 as YYEEEE. The CDR3 consists of 13 residues. V lost 0 bases to trimming and J lost 4 bases, with 8 bases between them. The CDR3 region has the DNA TGTGCCAGCAGCTTGGGAACAGGGTACGAGCAGTACTTC. Protein: CASSLGTGYEQYF. Filled out from reference TRBV5-6 and TRBJ2-7, the complete variable domain reads DAGVTQSPTHLIKTRGQQVTLRCSPKSGHDTVSWYQQALGQGPQFIFQYYEEEERQRGNFPDRFSGHQFPNYSSELNVNALLLGDSALYLCASSLGTGYEQYFGPGTRLTVT.

The chain is built from TRBV11-2 and TRBJ1-4, with unresolved D. Trimming removed 0 bases from V and 5 bases from J, with 4 bases in between. Germline-derived CDR1 and CDR2 are SGHAT and FQNNGV. This CDR3 spans 13 amino acids. CDR3 in DNA: TGTGCCAGCAGCTTAGATTTCAATGAAAAACTGTTTTTT. Its translation: CASSLDFNEKLFF.

The gene calls are TRBV27 and TRBJ2-3, with 7 nucleotides matching TRBD1. Germline V CDR1 and CDR2: MNHEY, SMNVEV (reference sequence). The CDR3 is made up of 16 amino acids. The ends lost 6 bases at V and 0 bases at J; junction bases unmatched: 9. The CDR3: CASRTSTGLSTDTQYF. CDR3 in DNA: TGTGCCAGCAGAACTTCGACAGGGTTGAGCACAGATACGCAGTATTTT.

This chain links TRBV7-2 with TRBJ2-7; 14 positions match TRBD2. Germline lookup yields CDR1 SGHTA and CDR2 FQGNSA. CDR3 length equals 16 residues. Trimming removed 4 bases from V and 4 bases from J; junction bases left unmatched: 6. The CDR3 spells CASSSMGLAGVYEQYF. For the CDR3, the DNA is TGTGCCAGCAGCTCAATGGGACTAGCGGGAGTATACGAGCAGTACTTC. Combining the CDR3 with reference TRBV7-2 and TRBJ2-7 gives the whole variable domain GAGVSQSPSNKVTEKGKDVELRCDPISGHTALYWYRQSLGQGLEFLIYFQGNSAPDKSGLPSDRFSAERTGGSVSTLTIQRTQQEDSAVYLCASSSMGLAGVYEQYFGPGTRLTVT.

V gene TRBV19 combines with J gene TRBJ1-1; 7 nucleotides agree with TRBD1. The V and J ends lost 10 bases and 0 bases, in that order; junction bases with no gene match: 5. From germline, CDR1 is LNHDA and CDR2 SQIVND (reference sequence). The CDR3 totals 13 residues. The CDR3 sequence is CATGQNMNTEAFF. The CDR3 bases are TGTGCCACGGGACAGAACATGAACACTGAAGCTTTCTTT. Drawing the rest from reference TRBV19 and TRBJ1-1, the complete variable domain is DGGITQSPKYLFRKEGQNVTLSCEQNLNHDAMYWYRQDPGQGLRLIYYSQIVNDFQKGDIAEGYSVSREKKESFPLTVTSAQKNPTAFYLCATGQNMNTEAFFGQGTRLTVV.

This sequence joins TRBV19 and TRBJ2-5; no reliable D call. Trimming cost V 4 bases and J 5 bases, with 11 bases left between them. The CDR3 is 13 residues long. CDR1 LNHDA and CDR2 SQIVND come from the germline V gene (reference sequence). This CDR3 is CASSNQERETQYF. The CDR3 bases are TGTGCCAGTAGTAATCAGGAGAGGGAGACCCAGTACTTC.

The CDR3 nucleotides read TGTGCCAGCAGTGCGGACTATGGCTACACCTTC. Protein: CASSADYGYTF. J is TRBJ1-2 and V is TRBV28; no clear D gene. CDR1 MDHEN and CDR2 SYDVKM come from the germline V gene. Trimming shortened V by 5 bases and J by 3 bases, and 4 bases separated the two germline ends. The CDR3 runs to 11 residues.